These 17 T cell receptor beta chains were all obtained from the same sample, sequenced in a study of cytotoxic CD8 clonotypes in ibrutinib-treated CLL. TCRdb's table, derived via immunoSEQ multiplex PCR, lists solely in-frame clones and lacks some. The sample consists of about 160,000 clones, over 65% of them appearing once. Source: PBMCs, taken after 12 months of ibrutinib treatment. These receptor sequences come from a human donor with chronic lymphocytic leukemia.

The V call is TRBV9, the J call TRBJ1-2; the match to TRBD1 covers 9 bases. V lost 2 bases to trimming and J lost 4 bases; unmatched junction nucleotides: 9. This CDR3 comprises 16 residues. Germline lookup yields CDR1 SGDLS and CDR2 YYNGEE. CDR3 in DNA: TGTGCCAGCAGCGTGGGGACAGGGAAACCCCTCTATGGCTACACCTTC. This codes for CASSVGTGKPLYGYTF.

This chain uses TRBV7-9 with TRBJ2-2; 7 bases are a match to TRBD1. The V gene's germline CDR1 is SEHNR and CDR2 FQNEAQ (reference sequence). Trimming cost V 8 bases and J 0 bases; bases outside gene matches: 15. The CDR3 contains 18 residues. The CDR3 DNA is TGTGCCAGCGAAAAACAGAGAGGGGGCTGGGCGAACACCGGGGAGCTGTTTTTT. Encoded protein: CASEKQRGGWANTGELFF.

In this sample, this clone turned up a few times. This chain joins TRBV7-2 and TRBJ1-2; D is ambiguous. CDR1 SGHTA and CDR2 FQGNSA come from the germline V gene. The ends were cut back, 5 bases at V and 8 bases at J, with 15 bases in the middle. There are 13 residues in the CDR3. The CDR3 reads CASSQMGIRGYTF. The CDR3 nucleotides read TGTGCCAGCAGCCAGATGGGAATCAGAGGCTACACCTTC.

The V and J genes are TRBV2 and TRBJ1-5; D uncertain. This CDR3 comprises 15 residues. Per the germline V gene, CDR1 is SNHLY and CDR2 is FYNNEI. The V end lost 0 bases, the J end lost 3 bases, and 9 bases lay between the germline ends. The CDR3, as DNA: TGTGCCAGCAGTGAAGCTTCGGGTGACAATCAGCCCCAGCATTTT. Its translation: CASSEASGDNQPQHF. The whole variable domain, filled in from reference TRBV2 and TRBJ1-5, reads EPEVTQTPSHQVTQMGQEVILRCVPISNHLYFYWYRQILGQKVEFLVSFYNNEISEKSEIFDDQFSVERPDGSNFTLKIRSTKLEDSAMYFCASSEASGDNQPQHFGDGTRLSIL.

The chain joins TRBV20-1 to TRBJ2-3; unclear D gene. The length of the CDR3 is 11 residues. Germline CDR1 is DFQATT and CDR2 is SNEGSKA (reference sequence). Trimming pared 6 bases from V and 7 bases from J, leaving 11 bases between. The CDR3 coding sequence is TGCAGTGCCCCGACGGTGAATACGCAGTATTTT. It translates to CSAPTVNTQYF.

In this sample, this clone turned up once. The chain combines TRBV6-6 with TRBJ2-7; the D is unclear. Trimming cost V 8 bases and J 5 bases, with 22 bases left between them. Germline V gene data show CDR1 as MNHNY and CDR2 as SVGAGI (reference sequence). There are 15 residues in the CDR3. The CDR3 region is CASLSSDRVRDEQYF. In DNA form, the CDR3 reads TGTGCCAGCCTCAGTTCAGATCGAGTCCGGGACGAGCAGTACTTC.

The chain recombines TRBV27 with TRBJ2-2, with D unclear. Germline V gene data show CDR1 as MNHEY and CDR2 as SMNVEV (reference sequence). This CDR3 has 15 residues. Trimming removed 1 base from V and 2 bases from J, with 8 bases in between. This CDR3 is CASSLLSANTGELFF. The CDR3 DNA follows: TGTGCCAGCAGTTTATTGTCAGCTAACACCGGGGAGCTGTTTTTT.

This chain's CDR3 is CASSPGQRETELFF. CDR3 DNA: TGTGCCAGCAGCCCGGGACAACGTGAGACGGAGCTGTTTTTT. The V gene is TRBV7-2, the J gene TRBJ2-2; weak D call: TRBD1 (6 bases). The germline V gene has CDR1 SGHTA and CDR2 FQGNSA. V lost 5 bases to trimming and J lost 10 bases, with 17 bases between them. This CDR3 comprises 14 residues.

The J gene is TRBJ2-5, the V gene TRBV9; 9 bases line up with TRBD2. The CDR3 covers 15 residues. V lost 4 bases, J lost 2 bases, and 6 bases stayed unmatched. Germline CDR1 reads SGDLS; CDR2 reads YYNGEE. This CDR3 is CASSRAGGTQETQYF. DNA for the CDR3: TGTGCCAGCAGCCGAGCGGGGGGTACTCAAGAGACCCAGTACTTC.

This sequence joins TRBV19 and TRBJ2-4, with a weak D call TRBD1 (6 bases). CDR3 length equals 16 residues. The V end was cut by 3 bases, the J end by 0 bases, with 12 bases between. The germline V gene encodes CDR1 LNHDA and CDR2 SQIVND (reference sequence). The CDR3 sequence: CASSIDGTLAKNIQYF. Here the CDR3 DNA reads TGTGCCAGTAGTATCGACGGGACATTAGCCAAAAACATTCAGTACTTC.

DNA of the CDR3: TGTGCCAGCAGACAGTTGAGCTACACCTTC. Translated: CASRQLSYTF. J is TRBJ1-2 and V is TRBV6-1; D gene ambiguous. This CDR3 has 10 residues. With 6 bases removed from V and 9 bases from J, the gap between germline ends came to 8 bases. Germline assignment: CDR1 MNHNS and CDR2 SASEGT.

V is TRBV4-1 and J is TRBJ2-1, with no clear D. Germline V gives CDR1 MGHRA, CDR2 YSYEKL. V was pared by 1 base and J by 7 bases, with 5 bases between. The CDR3 has 12 residues. The DNA of the CDR3 is TGCGCCAGCAGCCAAGGCAGGAATGAGCAGTTCTTC. This translates into CASSQGRNEQFF.

CDR3 protein: CASSKGGSYEQYF. For the CDR3, the DNA is TGTGCCAGCTCAAAAGGGGGCTCCTACGAGCAGTACTTC. The V gene is TRBV5-4, the J gene TRBJ2-7; possible D gene TRBD1, 6 bases. With 7 bases removed from V and 0 bases from J, the gap between germline ends came to 11 bases. Germline loops: CDR1 SGHNT, CDR2 YYREEE (reference sequence). The CDR3 is 13 residues long.

This clone was seen a handful of times. The V and J genes are TRBV30 and TRBJ1-1, with TRBD1 matching 7 bases. The V segment lost 8 bases and the J segment 6 bases; nucleotides outside the gene matches: 9. This CDR3 comprises 12 residues. Germline V lookup: CDR1 GTSNPN, CDR2 SVGIG (reference sequence). CDR3 bases: TGTGCCCTAAGGGGGCGCGTATCTGAAGCTTTCTTT. Its translation: CALRGRVSEAFF.

The chain uses TRBV5-1 and TRBJ2-5; D uncertain. The germline V and J ends were trimmed by 0 bases and 1 base, with 7 bases remaining between them. The V gene's germline CDR1 is SGHRS and CDR2 YFSETQ. This CDR3 has 14 amino acids. The CDR3 reads CASSLGAGQETQYF. The CDR3 DNA follows: TGCGCCAGCAGCTTGGGGGCAGGCCAAGAGACCCAGTACTTC.

The rearrangement uses TRBV29-1 and TRBJ1-2; TRBD1 aligns across 7 bases. V was pared by 1 base and J by 2 bases, with 4 bases of the junction left unmatched. Germline V gene lookup returns CDR1 SQVTM and CDR2 ANQGSEA. CDR3 length: 14 amino acids. In DNA form, the CDR3 reads TGCAGCGTTGAAGGGGGCAGGGGGAACTATGGCTACACCTTC. Translated, it gives CSVEGGRGNYGYTF. The complete variable domain, with remaining parts taken from reference TRBV29-1 and TRBJ1-2, reads SAVISQKPSRDICQRGTSLTIQCQVDSQVTMMFWYRQQPGQSLTLIATANQGSEATYESGFVIDKFPISRPNLTFSTLTVSNMSPEDSSIYLCSVEGGRGNYGYTFGSGTRLTVV.

This clone was counted once. The J gene is TRBJ1-4, the V gene TRBV15; 7 positions match TRBD1. The length of the CDR3 is 15 residues. The germline CDR1 and CDR2 sequences are LNHNV and YYDKDF (reference sequence). J gave up 5 bases and V 1 base, and 4 bases lay outside the gene matches. The CDR3 sequence is CATSRGQGYNEKLFF. CDR3 bases: TGTGCCACCAGCAGAGGACAGGGTTACAATGAAAAACTGTTTTTT.